A selection of T cell receptor beta chains follows, all from one sample in a study of cytomegalovirus exposure and HLA in healthy donors. Only in-frame clones appear in the TCRdb table, and some are missing; sequencing was by immunoSEQ multiplex PCR. The sample holds approximately 150,000 clones, approximately 81% seen once. The sequencing sample was made of PBMCs. These receptors all come from a young man in good health and CMV-seronegative. The CDR3 runs from the conserved cysteine through the conserved F or W. The order of the fields is CDR3 length, J gene, clone size, V gene, D gene, CDR3 DNA, CDR3 protein. D genes are given only for firm matches. The listing skips clone size in some rows; elsewhere it reads once, few, many or a size class.

15 | TRBJ2-1 | - | TRBV7-7 | - | TGTGCCAGCAGCTTAGGGCTAGCCGACTACAATGAGCAGTTCTTC | CASSLGLADYNEQFF
13 | TRBJ1-1 | - | TRBV6-5 | - | TGTGCCAGCAGTTCCCAGGTGAACACTGAAGCTTTCTTT | CASSSQVNTEAFF
16 | TRBJ1-1 | - | TRBV30 | - | TGTGCCTGGAGAGTCTGGGGGCGCGGAAGGAACACTGAAGCTTTCTTT | CAWRVWGRGRNTEAFF
14 | TRBJ1-5 | once | TRBV28 | - | TGTGCCAGCAAGCCCCCTTCGACTGTTCAGCCCCAGCATTTT | CASKPPSTVQPQHF
16 | TRBJ2-1 | - | TRBV10-1 | TRBD1 | TGCGCCAGCAGTGAGTCAGACAGGGGGATATACAATGAGCAGTTCTTC | CASSESDRGIYNEQFF
15 | TRBJ2-1 | - | TRBV5-4 | - | TGTGCCAGCAGCTTGGATCAGGGGCCCTACAATGAGCAGTTCTTC | CASSLDQGPYNEQFF
16 | TRBJ1-5 | once | TRBV27 | TRBD1 | TGTGCCAGCAGTTTAGTTTCTGGACAGGGCAATCAGCCCCAGCATTTT | CASSLVSGQGNQPQHF
12 | TRBJ2-1 | - | TRBV5-1 | - | TGCGCCAGCAGCTGGCAGGACAATGAGCAGTTCTTC | CASSWQDNEQFF
17 | TRBJ2-4 | few | TRBV18 | TRBD2 | TGTGCCAGCTCACCACTTCTTACGACTAGCGGGACTAACATTCAGTACTTC | CASSPLLTTSGTNIQYF
17 | TRBJ2-2 | - | TRBV5-1 | - | TGCGCCAGCAGCCCGGGGGTCTCAGCGGAGAACACCGGGGAGCTGTTTTTT | CASSPGVSAENTGELFF
15 | TRBJ2-1 | - | TRBV5-1 | - | TGCGCCAGCAGCTTGAGGCCTAGCTCCTACAATGAGCAGTTCTTC | CASSLRPSSYNEQFF
15 | TRBJ2-1 | - | TRBV27 | TRBD1 | TGTGCCAGCAGTTCGGACAGGGGATCCTACAATGAGCAGTTCTTC | CASSSDRGSYNEQFF
16 | TRBJ1-2 | - | TRBV6-6 | TRBD1 | TGTGCCAGCAGTTACCCCGGGGACAGGTCGTACTATGGCTACACCTTC | CASSYPGDRSYYGYTF
17 | TRBJ1-5 | - | TRBV27 | - | TGTGCCAGCAGTTTATTAGGCGAAGGACATAGCAATCAGCCCCAGCATTTT | CASSLLGEGHSNQPQHF
15 | TRBJ1-6 | once | TRBV28 | TRBD1 | TGTGCCAGCAGTCACGGGACAGGGAGGTATTCACCCCTCCACTTT | CASSHGTGRYSPLHF
17 | TRBJ2-1 | - | TRBV28 | - | TGTGCCAGCAGTTTACCCCTGTCGGGAAGCTCCTACAATGAGCAGTTCTTC | CASSLPLSGSSYNEQFF
16 | TRBJ2-7 | - | TRBV18 | TRBD1 | TGTGCCAGCTCACCTGGTACAGTTAGGGGGCTTGGCGAGCAGTACTTC | CASSPGTVRGLGEQYF
18 | TRBJ2-5 | - | TRBV7-9 | - | TGTTCCAGCAGCTTACTTCCCAGTCGGCAGGGTGGGCAAGAGACCCAGTACTTC | CSSSLLPSRQGGQETQYF
13 | TRBJ1-5 | few | TRBV18 | - | TGTGCCAGCTCACCAGGCCCGAATCAGCCCCAGCATTTT | CASSPGPNQPQHF
17 | TRBJ2-1 | - | TRBV28 | TRBD2 | TGTGCCAGCAGTTTAGGGGCTAGCGGGGGGGTTACGAATGAGCAGTTCTTC | CASSLGASGGVTNEQFF
16 | TRBJ1-5 | - | TRBV6-8 | - | TGTGCCAGCAGTTACCCCGGGACAAACCGAAATCAGCCCCAGCATTTT | CASSYPGTNRNQPQHF
17 | TRBJ2-3 | once | TRBV13 | TRBD2 | TGTGCCAGCAGCTTAGTGGGACTAGCGGGAGTCCCAGATACGCAGTATTTT | CASSLVGLAGVPDTQYF
15 | TRBJ2-7 | - | TRBV28 | TRBD2 | TGTGCCAGCAATTTAGGACTAGCTAGCTCCTACGAGCAGTACTTC | CASNLGLASSYEQYF
18 | TRBJ2-3 | - | TRBV5-4 | TRBD2 | TGTGCCAGCAGCTTGGGGCTAGCGGGAGGGCTTCGCACAGATACGCAGTATTTT | CASSLGLAGGLRTDTQYF
15 | TRBJ2-5 | - | TRBV6-7 | - | TGTGCCAGCAGTTACCCCGTGGGCCAGGAAGAGACCCAGTACTTC | CASSYPVGQEETQYF
14 | TRBJ1-1 | - | TRBV18 | - | TGTGCCAGCTCACCGAGGCAGCGCTACACTGAAGCTTTCTTT | CASSPRQRYTEAFF
13 | TRBJ1-5 | - | TRBV30 | - | TGTGCCTGGAGTGAAAGGGGAAATCAGCCCCAGCATTTT | CAWSERGNQPQHF
16 | TRBJ2-2 | - | TRBV5-1 | TRBD2 | TGCGCCAGCAGCTTGGGTGCGGGAGGCGGCACCGGGGAGCTGTTTTTT | CASSLGAGGGTGELFF
11 | TRBJ2-1 | - | TRBV5-1 | - | TGCGCCAGCAGCTTGGCGGGTGAGCAGTTCTTC | CASSLAGEQFF
13 | TRBJ2-1 | - | TRBV27 | TRBD2 | TGTGCCAGCGGGACTACACTTACGAGTGAGCAGTTCTTC | CASGTTLTSEQFF
14 | TRBJ1-1 | - | TRBV6-6 | - | TGTGCCAGCAGGGGGGGGCAGGGAAACACTGAAGCTTTCTTT | CASRGGQGNTEAFF
12 | TRBJ2-7 | - | TRBV10-2 | - | TGCGTGACGCAGCAGGGCTCCTACGAGCAGTACTTC | CVTQQGSYEQYF
16 | TRBJ2-2 | - | TRBV9 | TRBD2 | TGTGCCAGCAGCGTAGCGGTAGCGGGAATTACCGGGGAGCTGTTTTTT | CASSVAVAGITGELFF
11 | TRBJ2-2 | once | TRBV20-1 | - | TGCAGTGCTAGAGCGGGCGGGGAGCTGTTTTTT | CSARAGGELFF
12 | TRBJ1-1 | - | TRBV19 | - | TGTGCCAGTAGTATTAGGTGGGGCGAAGCTTTCTTT | CASSIRWGEAFF
11 | TRBJ2-7 | - | TRBV2 | - | TGTGCCAGCAGTCCAGTCCACGAGCAGTACTTC | CASSPVHEQYF
14 | TRBJ2-3 | - | TRBV2 | - | TGTGCCAGCAGTGGGGACACCCACACAGATACGCAGTATTTT | CASSGDTHTDTQYF
15 | TRBJ1-1 | - | TRBV2 | - | TGTGCCAGCAGTGATGCGGGGTCGCTGTACACTGAAGCTTTCTTT | CASSDAGSLYTEAFF
15 | TRBJ1-2 | - | TRBV13 | TRBD1 | TGTGCCAGCAGCCCGAATCGTCAGGGGGCGCCAGGCTACACCTTC | CASSPNRQGAPGYTF
14 | TRBJ1-1 | - | TRBV30 | - | TGTGCCTGGATGCGGTCCGGCCTGAACACTGAAGCTTTCTTT | CAWMRSGLNTEAFF